The entry that follows covers one TCR beta chain sequence. Its antigen is undetermined. This entry is derived from a study of cytomegalovirus exposure and HLA in healthy donors. Study observations and caveats: Listed as cytomegalovirus-associated were 150 or so TCR beta chains. What a later analysis reportedly showed was that an Asian-associated ancestry cluster had fewer N-insertions than the approximately 670-donor mean.

Each donor was healthy, and each was a bone marrow donor. CDR1 SEHNR and CDR2 FQNEAQ come from the germline V gene (reference sequence). The CDR3 totals 15 residues. Unmatched junction bases numbered 5, after V lost 1 base and J lost 8 bases. Primers: 60 Vbeta forward and 13 Jbeta reverse. Sequencing was performed with immunoSEQ multiplex PCR; in TCRdb, only in-frame clones are kept and a portion is missing. This table holds about 140,000 clones, approximately 84% found once. The clonotype comes from a man aged 30 to 39 in good health and CMV-seropositive. V is TRBV7-9 and J is TRBJ1-5, with 10 bases matching TRBD1. Source material: PBMCs. The DNA of the CDR3 is TGTGCCAGCAGCTTAGATACGGGACAGGGGAAGCCCCAGCATTTT. Translating it yields CASSLDTGQGKPQHF.